The sequence of this T cell receptor beta chain was determined in a study of cytomegalovirus exposure and HLA in healthy donors. This CDR3 has 15 amino acids. The V and J ends lost 4 bases and 0 bases respectively, with 13 bases between them. CDR1 SGDLS and CDR2 YYNGEE come from the germline V gene. Generated by immunoSEQ multiplex PCR, the TCRdb table keeps only in-frame clones and is missing some. This sample carries around 190,000 clones, 86% of them seen once, and the ten largest clones take less than 9.5%. This rearrangement joins TRBV9 to TRBJ1-1; D remains ambiguous. Material: PBMCs. The receptor was derived from a man younger than 45 in good health and CMV-seropositive. The CDR3 region is CASSLDARVNTEAFF. CDR3 in DNA: TGTGCCAGCAGCCTCGACGCGAGGGTGAACACTGAAGCTTTCTTT.